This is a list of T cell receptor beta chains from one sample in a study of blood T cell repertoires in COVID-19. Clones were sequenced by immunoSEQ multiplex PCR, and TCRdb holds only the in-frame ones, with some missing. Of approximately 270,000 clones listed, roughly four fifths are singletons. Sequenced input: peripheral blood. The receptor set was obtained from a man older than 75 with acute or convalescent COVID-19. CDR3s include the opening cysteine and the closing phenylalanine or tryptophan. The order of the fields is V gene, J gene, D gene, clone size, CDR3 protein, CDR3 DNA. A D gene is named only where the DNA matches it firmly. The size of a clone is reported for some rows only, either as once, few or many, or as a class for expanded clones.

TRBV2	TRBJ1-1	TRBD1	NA	CASSAGTGLSRAFF	TGTGCCAGCAGTGCCGGGACAGGGCTCTCACGAGCTTTCTTT
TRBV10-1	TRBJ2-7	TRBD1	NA	CASSAGTGVYEQYF	TGCGCCAGCAGTGCCGGGACAGGGGTCTACGAGCAGTACTTC
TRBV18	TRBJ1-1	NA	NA	CASSTGTPAPEAFF	TGTGCCAGCTCAACCGGGACACCTGCCCCTGAAGCTTTCTTT
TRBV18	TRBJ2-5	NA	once	CASSPPNARAGETQYF	TGTGCCAGCTCACCACCGAATGCGAGGGCGGGGGAGACCCAGTACTTC
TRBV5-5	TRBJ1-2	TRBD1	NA	CASSWDRGHGGYTF	TGTGCCAGCAGCTGGGACAGGGGCCATGGTGGCTACACCTTC
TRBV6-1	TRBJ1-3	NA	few	CASSEAGGFGNTIYF	TGTGCCAGCAGTGAAGCGGGGGGGTTTGGAAACACCATATATTTT
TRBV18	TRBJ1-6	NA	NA	CASSPSGGTGSPLHF	TGTGCCAGCTCACCAAGTGGAGGGACGGGGTCACCCCTCCACTTT
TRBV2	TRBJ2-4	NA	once	CASSPRKNIQYF	TGTGCCAGCAGTCCTCGCAAAAACATTCAGTACTTC
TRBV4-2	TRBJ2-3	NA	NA	CASSQSPLPGSTDTQYF	TGTGCCAGCAGCCAATCTCCCCTTCCGGGAAGCACAGATACGCAGTATTTT
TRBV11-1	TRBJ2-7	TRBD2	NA	CASSQGLAGGYEQYF	TGTGCCAGCAGCCAGGGACTAGCGGGAGGCTACGAGCAGTACTTC
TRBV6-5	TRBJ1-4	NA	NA	CASSFPRRDGEKLFF	TGTGCCAGCAGTTTTCCACGGAGGGATGGCGAAAAACTGTTTTTT
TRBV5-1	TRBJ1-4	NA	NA	CASSKTGFNEKLFF	TGCGCCAGCAGCAAGACCGGGTTTAATGAAAAACTGTTTTTT
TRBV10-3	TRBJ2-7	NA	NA	CAISPGTRQALYEQYF	TGTGCCATCAGTCCAGGGACCCGACAGGCCCTCTACGAGCAGTACTTC
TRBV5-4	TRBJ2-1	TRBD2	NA	CASSLVGAGGPNEQFF	TGTGCCAGCAGCTTGGTAGGGGCGGGGGGGCCTAATGAGCAGTTCTTC
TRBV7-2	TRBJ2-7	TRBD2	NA	CASSGAGLTTYEQYF	TGTGCCAGCAGCGGCGCGGGACTAACTACCTACGAGCAGTACTTC
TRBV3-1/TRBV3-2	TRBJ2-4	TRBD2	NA	CASSQLSGKKGNIQYF	TGTGCCAGCAGCCAACTTAGCGGGAAAAAGGGAAACATTCAGTACTTC
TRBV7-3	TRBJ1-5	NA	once	CASTNYQPQHF	TGTGCCAGCACCAATTATCAGCCCCAGCATTTT
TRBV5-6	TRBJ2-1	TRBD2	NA	CASSSGLAGPFF	TGTGCCAGCAGCTCGGGACTAGCAGGTCCGTTCTTC
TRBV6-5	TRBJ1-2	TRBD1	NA	CASSSGGTGDYGYTF	TGTGCCAGCAGTTCAGGTGGGACAGGGGATTATGGCTACACCTTC
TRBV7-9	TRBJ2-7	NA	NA	CASSGAGQSSYEQYF	TGTGCCAGCAGCGGGGCAGGGCAAAGCTCCTACGAGCAGTACTTC
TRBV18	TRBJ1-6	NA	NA	CASSPETGRVNSPLHF	TGTGCCAGCTCACCCGAGACTGGGAGGGTTAATTCACCCCTCCACTTT
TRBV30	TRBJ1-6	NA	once	CAWKLPQGVNNSPLHF	TGTGCCTGGAAATTGCCACAGGGAGTAAATAATTCACCCCTCCACTTT
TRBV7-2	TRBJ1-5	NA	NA	CASSPGSNQPQHF	TGTGCCAGCAGCCCGGGTAGCAATCAGCCCCAGCATTTT
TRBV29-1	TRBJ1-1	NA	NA	CSVLKSNTEAFF	TGCAGCGTCCTAAAGTCGAACACTGAAGCTTTCTTT
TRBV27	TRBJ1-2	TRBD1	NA	CASSYRTGQGYTF	TGTGCCAGCAGTTACCGGACAGGGCAAGGCTACACCTTC
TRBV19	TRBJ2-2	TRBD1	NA	CASSYAGTGTGELFF	TGTGCCAGTAGTTACGCCGGGACAGGTACCGGGGAGCTGTTTTTT
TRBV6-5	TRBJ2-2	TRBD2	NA	CASSWGLAGSGELFF	TGTGCCAGCAGTTGGGGACTAGCGGGATCCGGGGAGCTGTTTTTT
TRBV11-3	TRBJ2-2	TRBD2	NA	CASSRSGLAGGGELFF	TGTGCCAGCAGCCGCTCGGGACTAGCGGGAGGCGGGGAGCTGTTTTTT
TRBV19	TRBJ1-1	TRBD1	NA	CASSIGQRQGGRVAEAFF	TGTGCCAGTAGTATTGGTCAGAGACAGGGCGGGCGAGTAGCTGAAGCTTTCTTT
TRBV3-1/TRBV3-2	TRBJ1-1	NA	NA	CASSQVNEAFF	TGTGCCAGCAGCCAAGTAAATGAAGCTTTCTTT
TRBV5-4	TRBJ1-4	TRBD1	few	CASSPDRATNEKLFF	TGTGCCAGCAGTCCGGACAGGGCCACTAATGAAAAACTGTTTTTT
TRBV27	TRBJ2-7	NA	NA	CASSRQSGTSYEQYF	TGTGCCAGCAGCCGACAATCCGGGACATCCTACGAGCAGTACTTC
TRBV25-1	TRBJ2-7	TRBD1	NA	CASRTPGQKYEQYF	TGTGCCAGCAGAACCCCGGGACAGAAATACGAGCAGTACTTC
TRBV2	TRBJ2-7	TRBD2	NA	CASSSGRGRAREQYF	TGTGCCAGCAGTAGTGGTCGGGGGAGGGCGAGAGAGCAGTACTTC
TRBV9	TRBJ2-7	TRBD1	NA	CASSPTGLEDEQYF	TGTGCCAGCAGCCCGACAGGGCTAGAGGACGAGCAGTACTTC
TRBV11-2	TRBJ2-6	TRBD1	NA	CASSRGGTAGANVLTF	TGTGCCAGCAGCCGAGGGGGCACCGCTGGGGCCAACGTCCTGACTTTC
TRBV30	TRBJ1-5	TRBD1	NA	CAWNRGSNQPQHF	TGTGCCTGGAACAGGGGTAGCAATCAGCCCCAGCATTTT
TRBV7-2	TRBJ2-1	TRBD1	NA	CASSLAGGPYNEQFF	TGTGCCAGCAGCTTAGCAGGGGGCCCCTACAATGAGCAGTTCTTC
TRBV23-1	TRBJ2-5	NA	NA	CASSQSGQIQETQYF	TGCGCCAGCAGTCAATCGGGGCAGATTCAAGAGACCCAGTACTTC
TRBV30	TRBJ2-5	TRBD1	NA	CAWSPGQGQTQYF	TGTGCCTGGAGCCCAGGACAGGGGCAGACCCAGTACTTC
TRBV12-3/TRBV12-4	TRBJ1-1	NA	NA	CASSSQVNTEAFF	TGTGCCAGCAGTTCCCAGGTGAACACTGAAGCTTTCTTT
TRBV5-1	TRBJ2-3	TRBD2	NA	CASSSLTGGTDTQYF	TGCGCCAGCAGCTCCTTAACGGGAGGAACAGATACGCAGTATTTT
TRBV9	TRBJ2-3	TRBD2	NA	CASGSGGLDTQYF	TGTGCCAGCGGGAGCGGGGGACTAGATACGCAGTATTTT
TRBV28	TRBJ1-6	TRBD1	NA	CASSLRQGGYYNSPLHF	TGTGCCAGCAGTTTAAGGCAGGGGGGATACTATAATTCACCCCTCCACTTT
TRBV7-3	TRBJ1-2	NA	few	CASSLTLTDGYTF	TGTGCCAGCAGCTTAACCTTAACGGATGGCTACACCTTC
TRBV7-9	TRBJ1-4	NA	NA	CASSLGAGPRHQKLFF	TGTGCCAGCAGCTTAGGGGCGGGTCCCCGCCACCAAAAACTGTTTTTT
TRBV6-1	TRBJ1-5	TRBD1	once	CASSDPRGDRASNQPQHF	TGTGCCAGCAGTGACCCCCGGGGGGACAGGGCTAGCAATCAGCCCCAGCATTTT
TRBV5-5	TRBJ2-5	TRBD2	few	CASSSLAGETQYF	TGTGCCAGCAGCTCGTTAGCGGGGGAGACCCAGTACTTC
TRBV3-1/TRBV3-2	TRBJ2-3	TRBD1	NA	CASSRRDRSTDTQYF	TGTGCCAGCAGCCGACGGGACAGATCCACAGATACGCAGTATTTT
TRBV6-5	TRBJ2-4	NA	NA	CASSSAGAVDIQYF	TGTGCCAGCAGTTCGGCAGGGGCGGTGGACATTCAGTACTTC
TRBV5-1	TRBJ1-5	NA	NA	CASSLGDSEPQHF	TGCGCCAGCAGCTTGGGGGATAGCGAGCCCCAGCATTTT
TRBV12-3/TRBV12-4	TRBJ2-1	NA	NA	CASKQGGEQFF	TGTGCCAGCAAGCAGGGGGGAGAGCAGTTCTTC
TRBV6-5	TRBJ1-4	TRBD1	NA	CASSYGGQGKLFF	TGTGCCAGCAGTTACGGGGGACAGGGAAAACTGTTTTTT